The 15 T cell receptor beta chains given below trace back to one sample, sequenced in a study of early T cells in non-severe SARS-CoV-2 infection. TCRdb recomputed calls from the 5' RACE reads with MiXCR, one row per CDR3 protein. The sample lists about 77,000 distinct CDR3 sequences; around 8.7% were seen once. The material sequenced was whole blood. The receptors stem from an adult who was a healthcare worker with PCR-confirmed SARS-CoV-2 infection or an uninfected control (not recorded which).

This clonotype was found a few times. The chain uses TRBV27 and TRBJ2-3, with D tentatively TRBD1 or TRBD2 (5 bases each). Germline V gives CDR1 MNHEY, CDR2 SMNVEV (reference sequence). The CDR3 covers 14 residues. V lost 5 bases to trimming and J lost 14 bases, with 23 bases between them. The CDR3 reads CASSPSLGPYTRYF. The CDR3 nucleotides read TGTGCCAGCAGTCCCTCCCTGGGACCCTATACCAGGTATTTT.

This clonotype was found many times. This rearrangement joins TRBV6-2 or TRBV6-3 to TRBJ1-5; D uncertain. V dropped 2 bases and J dropped 2 bases, with 4 bases sitting between them. Per the germline V gene, CDR1 is MNHEY and CDR2 is SVGEGT. This CDR3 spans 13 amino acids. The CDR3 DNA is TGTGCCAGCAGTTACGGGGGCAATCAGCCCCAGCATTTT. This gives the protein CASSYGGNQPQHF.

Note on this clonotype: A much bigger clone sits one base away, suggesting this may be a read error. V gene TRBV6-6 combines with J gene TRBJ2-5; D tentatively fits TRBD1 or TRBD2 (6 bases each). Germline assignment: CDR1 MNHNY and CDR2 SVGAGI (reference sequence). V dropped 6 bases and J dropped 5 bases, with 22 bases sitting between them. The CDR3 contains 16 residues. The CDR3, as DNA: TGTGCCAGCAGCGCCGGAGGGGGAGATTCAAAGGAGACCCAGTACTTC. Its protein is CASSAGGGDSKETQYF.

In this sample, this clonotype turned up a few times. The V and J genes are TRBV12-3 or TRBV12-4 and TRBJ2-2, with 7 bases matching TRBD2. This CDR3 comprises 16 residues. V shed 5 bases and J 2 bases; nucleotides not matched to a gene: 8. The CDR3 reads CASSRLGGVNTGELFF. The CDR3 DNA is TGTGCCAGCAGTCGACTTGGGGGGGTAAACACCGGGGAGCTGTTTTTT.

Many counts were recorded for this clonotype. The chain links TRBV5-1 to TRBJ2-1; 7 bases agree with TRBD1. The J segment lost 4 bases and the V segment lost 4 bases, leaving 5 bases of the junction unmatched. The CDR3 is 14 amino acids. Germline V CDR1 and CDR2: SGHRS, YFSETQ. The CDR3 DNA reads as TGCGCCAGCAGCCCCGACAGGGTTTACAATGAGCAGTTCTTC. Its translation: CASSPDRVYNEQFF.

This clonotype was detected many times. The V and J genes are TRBV28 and TRBJ2-7; D is ambiguous. CDR1 and CDR2 (germline): MDHEN, SYDVKM. This CDR3 is 15 amino acids long. The V end lost 4 bases, the J end lost 2 bases, and 15 bases lay between the germline ends. The CDR3 DNA reads as TGTGCCAGCAGTTCGTCCCTACTACTCCCCTACGAGCAGTACTTC. This translates into CASSSSLLLPYEQYF.

The chain employs TRBV20-1 and TRBJ2-3; no clear D gene. The CDR3 spans 13 residues. V lost 4 bases and J 0 bases, leaving 8 bases between the germline ends. Germline CDR1 reads DFQATT; CDR2 reads SNEGSKA (reference sequence). CDR3 in DNA: TGCAGTGCTATCATAACTAGCACAGATACGCAGTATTTT. It specifies CSAIITSTDTQYF.

The chain links TRBV28 to TRBJ2-3; 8 bases match TRBD2. This CDR3 contains 17 residues. CDR1 and CDR2 from the germline V gene are MDHEN and SYDVKM. Trimming at V came to 4 bases and at J to 0 bases, leaving 9 bases not matched to a gene. The CDR3 nucleotides read TGTGCCAGCAGTTCCCTCTCAGAGCGGGGGAGCACAGATACGCAGTATTTT. Protein: CASSSLSERGSTDTQYF.

This clonotype has a count of ten or more. The rearrangement joins TRBV6-1 to TRBJ2-2; 12 bases match TRBD1. Looked up from germline, CDR1 is MNHNS and CDR2 is SASEGT. With 4 bases clipped from V and 6 bases from J, the junction kept 3 bases outside the gene matches. The CDR3 has 15 amino acids. The CDR3 protein is CASSAGTGGSGELFF. The CDR3 coding sequence is TGTGCCAGCAGTGCCGGGACAGGGGGCTCCGGGGAGCTGTTTTTT.

V is TRBV4-2 and J is TRBJ2-1; D not resolved. The germline gives CDR1 LGHNA, CDR2 YNFKEQ. The ends were cut back, 1 base at V and 7 bases at J, with 8 bases in the middle. This CDR3 has 13 amino acids. The CDR3 sequence is CASSQGISNEQFF. DNA for the CDR3: TGTGCCAGCAGCCAAGGGATAAGTAATGAGCAGTTCTTC.

This sequence joins TRBV27 and TRBJ2-5; TRBD2 aligns across 10 bases. Germline V gene sequence: CDR1 MNHEY, CDR2 SMNVEV (reference sequence). Losses at the gene ends were 6 bases for V and 3 bases for J; bases not matched to a gene: 4. This CDR3 has 14 amino acids. The CDR3 DNA reads TGTGCCAGCAGCCTAACTAGCGGGAAAGAGACCCAGTACTTC. Its translation is CASSLTSGKETQYF.

This clonotype was recorded a few times. The V call is TRBV4-1, the J call TRBJ1-1; D is perhaps TRBD1 (6 bases). Germline values: CDR1 MGHRA, CDR2 YSYEKL. With 0 bases removed from V and 5 bases from J, the gap between germline ends came to 19 bases. The CDR3 loop spans 17 amino acids. CDR3 bases: TGCGCCAGCAGCCAAGATCCGGCAGGGGCGCAGCTTACTGAAGCTTTCTTT. It codes for CASSQDPAGAQLTEAFF.

There are many counts of this clonotype. This sequence joins TRBV24-1 and TRBJ2-1; 7 bases are a match to TRBD1. V was clipped by 1 base and J by 5 bases; unmatched bases: 7. Germline assignment: CDR1 KGHDR and CDR2 SFDVKD. The CDR3 runs 16 residues. This chain's CDR3 is CATSDFLRDRHNEQFF. CDR3 nucleotide sequence: TGTGCCACCAGTGATTTCCTCCGGGACAGACACAATGAGCAGTTCTTC.

This clonotype was counted a few times. The V gene is TRBV27, the J gene TRBJ1-2; D not certain. V was pared by 2 bases and J by 0 bases, with 4 bases between. Germline V gene lookup returns CDR1 MNHEY and CDR2 SMNVEV (reference sequence). CDR3 length equals 13 residues. In nucleotides, the CDR3 is TGTGCCAGCAGTTTAGTAGCTAACTATGGCTACACCTTC. Amino acids: CASSLVANYGYTF.

V usage is TRBV5-5 and J usage is TRBJ2-3; TRBD2 agrees at 11 bases. CDR1 and CDR2 (germline): SGHKS, YYEKEE (reference sequence). The CDR3 runs to 16 residues. The V and J ends lost 3 bases and 7 bases, in that order; junction bases with no gene match: 10. The DNA of the CDR3 is TGTGCCAGCAGCTCCGTTAGCGGGAGGGCCAGGTATACGCAGTATTTT. As protein: CASSSVSGRARYTQYF.